This paragraph covers one T cell receptor (beta chain) sequence. As yet, its antigen is unknown. This entry is derived from a study of T cell responses to AZD1222 COVID-19 vaccine. General study points: Vaccination with two AZD1222 doses was followed by a rise in Spike-specific TCR breadth and depth. Of the AZD1222 recipients, only five to seven were seropositive at baseline.

Method: immunoSEQ multiplex PCR; TCRdb's copy keeps in-frame clones and lacks some. The sample lists under 40,000 clones; around 78% were seen once. Germline CDR1 SGHTA, CDR2 FQGNSA. Losses at the gene ends were 1 base for V and 15 bases for J; bases not matched to a gene: 5. The CDR3 length is 14 residues. Sequenced here: peripheral blood, sampled 28 days after the second AZD1222 dose. The TCR comes from an adult who received the AZD1222 COVID-19 vaccine. This sequence joins TRBV7-2 and TRBJ2-1; 14 nucleotides match TRBD2. The CDR3, as DNA: TGTGCCAGCAGCTTAGAGACTAGCGGGAGGGCGGTGTTCTTC. The encoded protein is CASSLETSGRAVFF.